Listed below are T cell receptor beta chains from one sample, sequenced in a study of T-cell reconstitution after alpha-beta-depleted transplantation in children. TCRdb fed the PCR reads into MiXCR, producing one record per CDR3 protein. The sample yields roughly 170,000 distinct CDR3 sequences, approximately 6.6% seen once. The material sequenced was PBMCs from the stem cell graft donor, taken from the stem cell graft. Receptors were obtained from a human donor who donated a stem cell graft to a child with Wiskott-Aldrich syndrome. Each CDR3 is given without its conserved first and last residue. Each record gives: J gene, V gene, CDR3 length, CDR3 protein.

j_call: TRBJ1-2
v_call: TRBV7-9
cdr3_length: 9
cdr3_aa: ASSALPVAG

j_call: TRBJ2-7
v_call: TRBV6-5
cdr3_length: 17
cdr3_aa: ASSYPSLGTGGVLDEQY

j_call: TRBJ2-7
v_call: TRBV5-1
cdr3_length: 11
cdr3_aa: ASSLYNSYEQY

j_call: TRBJ2-7
v_call: TRBV5-1
cdr3_length: 18
cdr3_aa: ASSLALGGLAGELHHEQY

j_call: TRBJ2-7
v_call: TRBV5-1
cdr3_length: 12
cdr3_aa: ASSSGTGGNEQY

j_call: TRBJ1-2
v_call: TRBV30
cdr3_length: 10
cdr3_aa: AWSWGADGYT

j_call: TRBJ2-5
v_call: TRBV12-3/TRBV12-4
cdr3_length: 13
cdr3_aa: ASSARQGEGETQY

j_call: TRBJ2-7
v_call: TRBV5-1
cdr3_length: 13
cdr3_aa: ASSLLSGSSYEQY

j_call: TRBJ1-2
v_call: TRBV6-5
cdr3_length: 15
cdr3_aa: ASSYGSSGRGSYGYT

j_call: TRBJ1-1
v_call: TRBV12-3/TRBV12-4
cdr3_length: 10
cdr3_aa: ASSLSIEKAF

j_call: TRBJ2-1
v_call: TRBV9
cdr3_length: 13
cdr3_aa: ASSPGGDGYNEQF

j_call: TRBJ1-2
v_call: TRBV15
cdr3_length: 13
cdr3_aa: ATSRDRETKYGYT

j_call: TRBJ2-7
v_call: TRBV12-3/TRBV12-4
cdr3_length: 15
cdr3_aa: ASSLRTSGRRAYEQY

j_call: TRBJ2-1
v_call: TRBV5-1
cdr3_length: 11
cdr3_aa: ASKGLGHSEQF

j_call: TRBJ2-7
v_call: TRBV5-1
cdr3_length: 13
cdr3_aa: ASSSGGTGPYEQY

j_call: TRBJ2-5
v_call: TRBV12-3/TRBV12-4
cdr3_length: 11
cdr3_aa: ASSGRLGETQY

j_call: TRBJ2-3
v_call: TRBV6-1
cdr3_length: 13
cdr3_aa: ASALFTRDTDTQY

j_call: TRBJ2-7
v_call: TRBV5-1
cdr3_length: 13
cdr3_aa: ASSLLTADVYEQY

j_call: TRBJ2-1
v_call: TRBV3-1
cdr3_length: 13
cdr3_aa: ASSQDVRESGEQF

j_call: TRBJ2-5
v_call: TRBV14
cdr3_length: 12
cdr3_aa: ASSHSGSSETQY

j_call: TRBJ2-3
v_call: TRBV5-6
cdr3_length: 13
cdr3_aa: ASSLGFPSTDTQY

j_call: TRBJ2-1
v_call: TRBV5-6
cdr3_length: 15
cdr3_aa: ASSFETVSSSYNEQF

j_call: TRBJ2-7
v_call: TRBV20-1
cdr3_length: 11
cdr3_aa: SAPGLATYEQY

j_call: TRBJ1-1
v_call: TRBV5-1
cdr3_length: 13
cdr3_aa: ASRRMGGEDTEAF

j_call: TRBJ1-1
v_call: TRBV20-1
cdr3_length: 9
cdr3_aa: SARGDTEAF

j_call: TRBJ1-3
v_call: TRBV7-8
cdr3_length: 11
cdr3_aa: ASSLGPGNTIY

j_call: TRBJ2-3
v_call: TRBV23-1
cdr3_length: 13
cdr3_aa: ASIAKLRSTDTQY

j_call: TRBJ2-7
v_call: TRBV7-2
cdr3_length: 12
cdr3_aa: ASSLARTTYEQY

j_call: TRBJ2-1
v_call: TRBV20-1
cdr3_length: 10
cdr3_aa: SAGTGGNEQF

j_call: TRBJ2-7
v_call: TRBV10-3
cdr3_length: 12
cdr3_aa: ASQGGLSNSGQY

j_call: TRBJ2-3
v_call: TRBV15
cdr3_length: 13
cdr3_aa: ATSRVSGGTDTQY

j_call: TRBJ1-1
v_call: TRBV18
cdr3_length: 12
cdr3_aa: ASSRDRGNRGAF

j_call: TRBJ1-2
v_call: TRBV7-2
cdr3_length: 10
cdr3_aa: ASNDRGYGYT

j_call: TRBJ1-2
v_call: TRBV2
cdr3_length: 13
cdr3_aa: ASSGWDRGLYGYT

j_call: TRBJ2-1
v_call: TRBV24-1
cdr3_length: 17
cdr3_aa: ATSEEGLFSGKGEDEQF

j_call: TRBJ1-2
v_call: TRBV20-1
cdr3_length: 10
cdr3_aa: SAKTGVRGYT

j_call: TRBJ2-1
v_call: TRBV20-1
cdr3_length: 11
cdr3_aa: SAHDTMRNEQF

j_call: TRBJ2-1
v_call: TRBV4-3
cdr3_length: 13
cdr3_aa: ASSHLAGGKNEQF

j_call: TRBJ2-3
v_call: TRBV29-1
cdr3_length: 13
cdr3_aa: SVVLLQGATDTQY

j_call: TRBJ1-2
v_call: TRBV12-3/TRBV12-4
cdr3_length: 9
cdr3_aa: ASSFRSGYT

j_call: TRBJ2-3
v_call: TRBV7-2
cdr3_length: 11
cdr3_aa: ASSLGRQDTQY